This T cell receptor beta chain was recorded in a study of blood T cell repertoires in COVID-19. Turning to the study itself: Samples of COVID-19 (acute and convalescent) were obtained from the United States, Italy and Spain. PBMCs, B-cell-depleted T cells, or T cells provided the cDNA or gDNA that made up the material.

As handled by the study authors: Cell counts per sample came from amplifying reference gene primers. Sequenced by immunoSEQ multiplex PCR; TCRdb stores in-frame clones only, minus some. The DNA gave D and trimming, while V, J and clone size come from that table. Counted here are 68,000 or so clones, roughly nine tenths occurring once; the ten biggest clones make up approximately 2.7%. There are 15 residues in the CDR3. Germline CDR1 is SGHDT and CDR2 is YYEEEE. V gave up 2 bases and J gave up 6 bases, with 14 bases separating them. The chain recombines TRBV5-6 with TRBJ1-4; tentative D call: TRBD1 (5 bases). This TCR was recovered from a man aged 50 to 59 with acute or convalescent COVID-19. Source material: peripheral blood. CDR3 protein: CASSFGTGVYEKLFF. The CDR3 DNA reads as TGTGCCAGCAGCTTCGGGACGGGGGTTTATGAAAAACTGTTTTTT.